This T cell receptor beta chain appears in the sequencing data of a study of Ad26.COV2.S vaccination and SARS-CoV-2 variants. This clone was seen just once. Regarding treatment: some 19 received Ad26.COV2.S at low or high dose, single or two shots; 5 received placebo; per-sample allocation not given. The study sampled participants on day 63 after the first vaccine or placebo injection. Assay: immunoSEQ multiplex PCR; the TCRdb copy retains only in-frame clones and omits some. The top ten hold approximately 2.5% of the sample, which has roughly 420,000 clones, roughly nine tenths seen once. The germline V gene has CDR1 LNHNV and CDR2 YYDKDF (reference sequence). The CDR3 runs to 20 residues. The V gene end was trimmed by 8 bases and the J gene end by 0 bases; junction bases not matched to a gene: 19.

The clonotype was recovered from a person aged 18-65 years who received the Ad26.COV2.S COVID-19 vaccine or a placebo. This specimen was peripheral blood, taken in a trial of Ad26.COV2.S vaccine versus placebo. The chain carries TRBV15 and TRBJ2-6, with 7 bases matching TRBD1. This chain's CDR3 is CATGTDRGQPTFSGANVLTF. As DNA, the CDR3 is TGTGCCACCGGGACCGATAGGGGACAGCCAACTTTCTCTGGGGCCAACGTCCTGACTTTC.